A selection of T cell receptor beta chains follows, all from one sample in a study of spatial heterogeneity in lung cancer. TCRdb re-derived calls from the 5' RACE reads in MiXCR, one entry per CDR3 protein. The profile shows 40,000 to 50,000 distinct CDR3 sequences, roughly 10% of them singletons. Sample: PBMCs, taken at follow-up. These receptors all stem from a female donor with early-stage non-small cell lung cancer. The CDR3 runs from the conserved cysteine through the conserved F or W. Fields, in order: V gene, clone size, CDR3 length, J gene, D gene, CDR3 protein, CDR3 DNA. D genes are given only for firm matches. Size is omitted from some rows. Given values are once, few, many or a class for expanded clones.

v_gene: TRBV28
abundance: NA
len: 14
j_gene: TRBJ2-7
d_gene: NA
CDR3aa: CASSEGGISYEQYF
CDR3nt: TGTGCCAGCAGTGAGGGGGGGATCTCCTACGAGCAGTACTTC

v_gene: TRBV5-6
abundance: many
len: 12
j_gene: TRBJ1-1
d_gene: NA
CDR3aa: CASSLAVTEAFF
CDR3nt: TGTGCCAGCAGCTTGGCCGTAACTGAAGCTTTCTTT

v_gene: TRBV3-1
abundance: few
len: 16
j_gene: TRBJ1-5
d_gene: NA
CDR3aa: CASSQDGAAGEQPQHF
CDR3nt: TGTGCCAGCAGCCAAGATGGGGCGGCAGGAGAGCAGCCCCAGCATTTT

v_gene: TRBV5-1
abundance: many
len: 14
j_gene: TRBJ2-1
d_gene: NA
CDR3aa: CASSLGGASNEQFF
CDR3nt: TGCGCCAGCAGCCTGGGCGGCGCCTCGAATGAGCAGTTCTTC

v_gene: TRBV10-1
abundance: few
len: 16
j_gene: TRBJ1-4
d_gene: NA
CDR3aa: CASSESVIPGQEKLFF
CDR3nt: TGCGCCAGCAGTGAGTCGGTTATCCCGGGTCAGGAAAAACTGTTTTTT

v_gene: TRBV7-8
abundance: NA
len: 14
j_gene: TRBJ2-3
d_gene: NA
CDR3aa: CASSERRYTDTQYF
CDR3nt: TGTGCCAGCAGCGAGAGAAGGTACACAGATACGCAGTATTTT

v_gene: TRBV7-3
abundance: few
len: 13
j_gene: TRBJ1-1
d_gene: NA
CDR3aa: CASRGRANTEAFF
CDR3nt: TGTGCCAGCAGGGGCAGGGCGAACACTGAAGCTTTCTTT

v_gene: TRBV7-2
abundance: many
len: 15
j_gene: TRBJ1-2
d_gene: TRBD1
CDR3aa: CASSLNRGANYGYTF
CDR3nt: TGTGCCAGCAGCCTTAACAGGGGAGCAAACTATGGCTACACCTTC

v_gene: TRBV29-1
abundance: few
len: 13
j_gene: TRBJ2-5
d_gene: NA
CDR3aa: CSVPDTSEETQYF
CDR3nt: TGCAGCGTTCCCGACACTAGTGAAGAGACCCAGTACTTC

v_gene: TRBV5-4
abundance: NA
len: 16
j_gene: TRBJ2-5
d_gene: NA
CDR3aa: CASSYDGRKGQETQYF
CDR3nt: TGTGCCAGCAGCTATGACGGGAGAAAGGGCCAAGAGACCCAGTACTTC

v_gene: TRBV30
abundance: NA
len: 13
j_gene: TRBJ1-1
d_gene: NA
CDR3aa: CAWSEGGPYEAFF
CDR3nt: TGTGCCTGGAGTGAGGGGGGACCATATGAAGCTTTCTTT

v_gene: TRBV27
abundance: many
len: 15
j_gene: TRBJ2-6
d_gene: NA
CDR3aa: CASTSRLSGANVLTF
CDR3nt: TGTGCCAGCACAAGTCGGCTCTCTGGGGCCAACGTCCTGACTTTC

v_gene: TRBV12-5
abundance: NA
len: 17
j_gene: TRBJ2-5
d_gene: NA
CDR3aa: CASGLGRRGGMEETQYF
CDR3nt: TGTGCTAGTGGCTTGGGGAGGAGAGGGGGCATGGAAGAGACCCAGTACTTC

v_gene: TRBV11-2
abundance: NA
len: 15
j_gene: TRBJ2-7
d_gene: TRBD2
CDR3aa: CASSWPGTTYYEQYF
CDR3nt: TGTGCCAGCAGCTGGCCGGGGACTACCTACTACGAGCAGTACTTC

v_gene: TRBV2
abundance: NA
len: 16
j_gene: TRBJ2-7
d_gene: TRBD1
CDR3aa: CASREGWGTGRYEQYF
CDR3nt: TGTGCCAGCAGGGAAGGTTGGGGGACAGGGAGGTACGAGCAGTACTTC

v_gene: TRBV11-2
abundance: many
len: 14
j_gene: TRBJ2-1
d_gene: TRBD1
CDR3aa: CASSFGTGLNEQFF
CDR3nt: TGTGCCAGCAGCTTTGGGACAGGCCTCAATGAGCAGTTCTTC

v_gene: TRBV27
abundance: NA
len: 13
j_gene: TRBJ1-2
d_gene: TRBD1
CDR3aa: CASSQGQGYGYTF
CDR3nt: TGTGCCAGCAGTCAGGGACAGGGGTATGGCTACACCTTC

v_gene: TRBV6-2/TRBV6-3
abundance: NA
len: 14
j_gene: TRBJ1-5
d_gene: NA
CDR3aa: CASSYGVVNQPQHF
CDR3nt: TGTGCCAGCAGTTATGGGGTTGTCAATCAGCCCCAGCATTTT

v_gene: TRBV7-3
abundance: few
len: 14
j_gene: TRBJ2-7
d_gene: NA
CDR3aa: CASSLSPGAYEQYF
CDR3nt: TGTGCCAGCAGCTTAAGCCCGGGGGCCTACGAGCAGTACTTC

v_gene: TRBV28
abundance: once
len: 18
j_gene: TRBJ1-6
d_gene: NA
CDR3aa: CAGSSPRDTSSYNSPLHF
CDR3nt: TGTGCCGGCAGTTCACCCCGGGACACGAGCTCCTATAATTCACCCCTCCACTTT

v_gene: TRBV18
abundance: many
len: 14
j_gene: TRBJ1-1
d_gene: TRBD1
CDR3aa: CASSPEGQGSSAFF
CDR3nt: TGTGCCAGCTCACCAGAAGGACAGGGGTCGTCAGCTTTCTTT